Each of the 15 T cell receptor beta chains below was sequenced from the same sample in a study of OX40 agonist ivuxolimab in advanced cancers. Clones were read by immunoSEQ multiplex PCR, and TCRdb kept only the in-frame ones, dropping some. This repertoire shows around 67,000 clones, 75% to 85% found once; its top ten account for 1.2%. Material: CD4+ or CD8+ T cells sorted from blood, obtained in a trial of the OX40 agonist ivuxolimab. Every receptor here comes from an adult with an advanced solid tumor such as melanoma, head and neck, liver or kidney cancer.

The chain links TRBV7-9 to TRBJ1-4; D is unresolved. V lost 6 bases and J 7 bases, leaving 12 bases between the germline ends. The CDR3 consists of 13 residues. CDR1 is SEHNR and CDR2 is FQNEAQ in the germline V gene (reference sequence). The CDR3 DNA reads as TGTGCCAGCAGACTCGTCGCGAGTGAAAAACTGTTTTTT. Encoded protein: CASRLVASEKLFF.

This chain connects TRBV6-5 to TRBJ1-4, with D hard to call. V was trimmed by 2 bases and J by 10 bases, leaving 14 bases between them. Germline V gene lookup returns CDR1 MNHEY and CDR2 SVGAGI. This CDR3 region has 14 residues. In nucleotides, the CDR3 is TGTGCCAGCAGTTACGAGGCGAATCGGGGAAAACTGTTTTTT. Translating gives CASSYEANRGKLFF.

The V and J genes are TRBV5-1 and TRBJ2-7, with a tentative D call TRBD1 (6 bases). Germline V lookup: CDR1 SGHRS, CDR2 YFSETQ. Trimming stripped 0 bases from V and 5 bases from J, with 15 bases between. CDR3 length equals 15 residues. CDR3 region: CASSLVNRQEDEQYF. CDR3 coding DNA: TGCGCCAGCAGCTTGGTCAACCGACAGGAGGACGAGCAGTACTTC.

The V and J genes are TRBV25-1 and TRBJ2-3; tentative D call: TRBD1 (5 bases). The CDR3 has 12 amino acids. Germline CDR1 is MGHDK and CDR2 is SYGVNS. V was trimmed by 5 bases and J by 6 bases, leaving 9 bases between them. The CDR3 DNA follows: TGTGCCAGCAGTAAACCAGGGGATACGCAGTATTTT. This translates into CASSKPGDTQYF. Together with reference TRBV25-1 and TRBJ2-3, the CDR3 gives the full variable domain: EADIYQTPRYLVIGTGKKITLECSQTMGHDKMYWYQQDPGMELHLIHYSYGVNSTEKGDLSSESTVSRIRTEHFPLTLESARPSHTSQYLCASSKPGDTQYFGPGTRLTVL.

The chain employs TRBV9 and TRBJ1-3; D unclear. This CDR3 spans 14 amino acids. V lost 7 bases, J lost 1 base, and 12 bases lay in between. The germline CDR1 and CDR2 sequences are SGDLS and YYNGEE. The CDR3: CASGRDSSGNTIYF. The CDR3 DNA sequence: TGTGCCAGCGGGCGAGATTCGTCTGGAAACACCATATATTTT.

In this sample, this clone turned up a few times. The chain joins TRBV7-2 to TRBJ1-6; TRBD1 matches at 7 bases. Germline lookup yields CDR1 SGHTA and CDR2 FQGNSA. CDR3 length: 14 residues. The junction had 6 bases not matched to a gene; V was cut back by 3 bases and J by 10 bases. CDR3 loop: CASSFGQGQSPLHF. The CDR3 nucleotides read TGTGCCAGCAGCTTTGGGCAGGGACAGTCACCCCTCCACTTT.

The CDR3 region has the DNA TGTGCCAGCAGTCCCTCTGGGGGTAGCGGGGGGGCGAGGTCGAGCACAGATACGCAGTATTTT. It translates to CASSPSGGSGGARSSTDTQYF. The rearrangement uses TRBV27 and TRBJ2-3, with 11 bases that match TRBD2. J gave up 0 bases and V 5 bases, and 19 bases lay outside the gene matches. The CDR3 extends over 21 amino acids. Germline CDR1 is MNHEY and CDR2 is SMNVEV (reference sequence).

The chain is built from TRBV7-8 and TRBJ2-3; TRBD2 agrees at 11 bases. V lost 6 bases to trimming and J lost 4 bases; unmatched junction nucleotides: 9. CDR3 length: 16 residues. The germline CDR1 and CDR2 sequences are SGHVS and FQNEAQ. The CDR3 coding sequence is TGTGCCAGCAGTCCCAGGACTAGCGGGCCCGCAGATACGCAGTATTTT. Translated, it gives CASSPRTSGPADTQYF. Full variable domain (rest looked up from reference TRBV7-8 and TRBJ2-3): GAGVSQSPRYKVAKRGQDVALRCDPISGHVSLFWYQQALGQGPEFLTYFQNEAQLDKSGLPSDRFFAERPEGSVSTLKIQRTQQEDSAVYLCASSPRTSGPADTQYFGPGTRLTVL.

CDR3 region: CASSFEGGYTGELFF. The CDR3, as DNA: TGTGCCAGCAGCTTCGAGGGGGGATACACCGGGGAGCTGTTTTTT. The chain links TRBV7-8 to TRBJ2-2; D is tentatively TRBD1 or TRBD2 (6 bases each). The CDR3 length is 15 residues. Trimming took 3 bases from V and 3 from J, leaving 11 bases between them. In germline, CDR1 is SGHVS, CDR2 FQNEAQ.

This chain uses TRBV6-6 with TRBJ2-7; the match to TRBD1 covers 9 bases. CDR3 length: 12 residues. Germline assignment: CDR1 MNHNY and CDR2 SVGAGI (reference sequence). Losses at the gene ends were 6 bases for V and 12 bases for J; bases not matched to a gene: 9. Here the CDR3 DNA reads TGTGCCAGCAGAACGGGACAGGGTGAACCGTACTTC. Its protein product is CASRTGQGEPYF.

The chain is built from TRBV5-1 and TRBJ1-2; D gene unclear. The germline gives CDR1 SGHRS, CDR2 YFSETQ. V was pared by 0 bases and J by 8 bases, with 11 bases between. This CDR3 comprises 13 residues. CDR3 coding DNA: TGCGCCAGCAGCTTGGGGCTCTTGGGAGGCTACACCTTC. This sequence encodes CASSLGLLGGYTF. Full variable domain (rest looked up from reference TRBV5-1 and TRBJ1-2): KAGVTQTPRYLIKTRGQQVTLSCSPISGHRSVSWYQQTPGQGLQFLFEYFSETQRNKGNFPGRFSGRQFSNSRSEMNVSTLELGDSALYLCASSLGLLGGYTFGSGTRLTVV.

V is TRBV5-1 and J is TRBJ2-7; 9 bases are a match to TRBD1. The CDR3 runs to 14 residues. V trimming: 1 base; J trimming: 6 bases; junction bases outside the gene matches: 5. Germline V gives CDR1 SGHRS, CDR2 YFSETQ. The chain's CDR3 is CASSLLDRGGEQYF. The DNA of the CDR3 is TGCGCCAGCAGCTTGTTGGACAGGGGAGGCGAGCAGTACTTC.

This chain joins TRBV4-2 and TRBJ2-1; TRBD2 matches at 8 bases. The CDR3 loop spans 18 amino acids. The V and J ends lost 3 bases and 0 bases, in that order; junction bases with no gene match: 10. The germline V gene has CDR1 LGHNA and CDR2 YNFKEQ. As DNA, the CDR3 is TGTGCCAGCAGCCAGGGTACCGGCGGGGGGCTCTCCTACAATGAGCAGTTCTTC. Amino acid sequence: CASSQGTGGGLSYNEQFF.

V usage is TRBV7-8 and J usage is TRBJ1-1; D is ambiguous. Germline V gene sequence: CDR1 SGHVS, CDR2 FQNEAQ. The V and J ends lost 5 bases and 5 bases respectively, with 18 bases between them. There are 15 residues in the CDR3. The CDR3 nucleotides are TGTGCCAGCAGCCCCCGCGGGGTGGTTGGGACTGAAGCTTTCTTT. It codes for CASSPRGVVGTEAFF.

In the case of this clone: One junction end disagrees with the germline gene, perhaps due to a read error. The chain combines TRBV2 with TRBJ2-5; a weak D match, TRBD2 (6 bases). The J call may be mistaken, given a closer DNA end match to TRBJ2-7. This CDR3 region has 15 residues. From germline, CDR1 is SNHLY and CDR2 FYNNEI. The CDR3 sequence: CASTGAAWGSDEQYF. The CDR3 nucleotides read TGTGCCAGCACGGGAGCAGCGTGGGGCTCCGACGAGCAGTACTTC.